This T cell receptor beta chain originates from a study of blood T cell repertoires in COVID-19. Assay: immunoSEQ multiplex PCR; the TCRdb copy retains only in-frame clones and omits some. Among 110,000 to 150,000 clones, around 81% were seen once, and the ten largest hold less than 5.5%. Trimming removed 4 bases from V and 3 bases from J, with 15 bases in between. Germline V gene data show CDR1 as MNHEY and CDR2 as SVGAGI. This CDR3 is 16 amino acids long. This TCR derives from a woman between 45 and 60 years old with acute or convalescent COVID-19. Sequenced input: peripheral blood. This chain joins TRBV6-5 and TRBJ2-2, with D perhaps matching TRBD1 (5 bases). The CDR3 DNA reads as TGTGCCAGCAGTTTGGCCAAGCCCAGGGACACCGGGGAGCTGTTTTTT. Translating gives CASSLAKPRDTGELFF.